This T cell receptor beta chain was captured by sequencing in a study of blood T cell repertoires in COVID-19. Study context: Both acute and convalescent COVID-19 samples were obtained from the United States, Italy and Spain.

The data were produced by immunoSEQ multiplex PCR, yet TCRdb's version contains in-frame clones alone and is incomplete. The sample lists about 250,000 clones, approximately 90% seen once, with just under 6.5% in the top ten. Participants' own reports of clinical history determined their cohort assignment. Germline CDR1 is SGHRS and CDR2 is YFSETQ. CDR3 length: 15 amino acids. The ends lost 4 bases at V and 5 bases at J; junction bases unmatched: 9. The clonotype was recovered from a woman aged 25 to 39 with acute COVID-19. V gene TRBV5-1 combines with J gene TRBJ2-1, with 7 bases aligning to TRBD1. Input material: PBMCs or T cells enriched from blood (not recorded which). CDR3 DNA sequence: TGCGCCAGCAGCCATCAGGGGGTGTGGGACAATGAGCAGTTCTTC. This translates into CASSHQGVWDNEQFF.